Below are 28 T cell receptor beta chains sequenced from a single sample in a study of blood T cells in healthy people across ages. With a J-beta primer mix and a sample-barcoded 5' primer, a second PCR ran about 6 to 11 cycles. MiXCR, run by TCRdb on the 5' RACE reads, gives a single entry per CDR3 protein. There are around 600,000 distinct CDR3 sequences in the sample; less than 60% occur only once, and just under 25% lies in the top ten. Sequenced: blood. Receptor source: a man aged 80 or over in good health.

The table lists this clonotype with a few counts. The chain is built from TRBV7-9 and TRBJ1-2; 7 positions agree with TRBD1. The CDR3 is made up of 13 amino acids. Germline assignment: CDR1 SEHNR and CDR2 FQNEAQ (reference sequence). J lost 7 bases, V lost 5 bases, and 7 bases had no gene match. The CDR3 loop reads CASSGDRDSGYTF. The CDR3, as DNA: TGTGCCAGCAGCGGAGACAGGGACAGTGGCTACACCTTC.

The chain uses TRBV12-5 and TRBJ1-6; D is unclear. Between the trimmed V and J ends, which lost 5 bases and 9 bases, there was a span of 14 bases. This CDR3 contains 14 residues. The germline gives CDR1 LGHNT, CDR2 FRNRAP. The CDR3 sequence is CASGTDRNTSPLHF. CDR3 DNA sequence: TGTGCTAGTGGTACTGACCGGAATACTTCACCCCTCCACTTT.

At least ten counts were recorded for this clonotype. This chain links TRBV6-6 with TRBJ2-7; unclear D gene. Germline values: CDR1 MNHNY, CDR2 SVGAGI (reference sequence). The CDR3 has 11 amino acids. V lost 4 bases, J lost 4 bases, and 5 bases lay in between. CDR3 nucleotide sequence: TGTGCCAGCAGTTCGGAATACGAGCAGTACTTC. Protein: CASSSEYEQYF.

This clonotype was picked up a small number of times. This chain joins TRBV21-1 and TRBJ2-6; the table's D call of TRBD2 was not tested on the DNA. TRBV21-1 is a documented pseudogene. This CDR3 contains 19 residues. CDR3 DNA: TGTGCCAGCAGCAAGGGACTAGCGGGGACTTACTCTGGGGCCAACGTCCTGACTTTC. Amino acids: CASSKGLAGTYSGANVLTF.

Notes on this clonotype: An end of the junction differs from the germline gene, which may be a read error. The V call is TRBV5-1, the J call TRBJ2-7; D not certain. Germline V CDR1 and CDR2: SGHRS, YFSETQ. This CDR3 region has 13 residues. The CDR3 coding sequence is TGCGCCAGCAGAGAGGCTGCCCACTACGAGCAGCACTTC. It yields the protein CASREAAHYEQHF.

The rearrangement joins TRBV11-2 to TRBJ1-1; TRBD1 agrees at 11 bases. With 4 bases clipped from V and 10 bases from J, the junction kept 14 bases outside the gene matches. The CDR3 sequence is 16 residues long. From germline, CDR1 is SGHAT and CDR2 FQNNGV. The CDR3 region is CASSSVRWDRGSGAFF. DNA for the CDR3: TGTGCCAGCAGCTCAGTTAGGTGGGACAGGGGGTCAGGAGCTTTCTTT.

The chain carries TRBV4-3 and TRBJ2-1; a weak D match, TRBD2 (5 bases). Trimming removed 4 bases from V and 8 bases from J, with 27 bases in between. CDR1 and CDR2 from the germline V gene are LGHNA and YSLEER. This CDR3 contains 18 residues. The CDR3 DNA is TGCGCCAGCAGCCCCCAGGACTCCTTGGGCCCTAACATGGATGAGCAGTTCTTC. It encodes CASSPQDSLGPNMDEQFF.

This clonotype was seen at least ten times. The V and J genes are TRBV28 and TRBJ2-7; no definite D call. This CDR3 has 12 amino acids. Germline V gene lookup returns CDR1 MDHEN and CDR2 SYDVKM. V was shortened by 6 bases and J by 1 base, with 7 bases between the two germline ends. CDR3 loop: CASRASSYEQYF. CDR3 bases: TGTGCCAGCAGGGCCAGTTCCTACGAGCAGTACTTC.

This chain connects TRBV4-2 to TRBJ1-2, with no clear D. V lost 0 bases and J lost 7, with 9 bases in between. The CDR3 covers 13 residues. Germline CDR1 reads LGHNA; CDR2 reads YNFKEQ. CDR3 sequence reads: CASSQDTYTGYTF. CDR3 coding DNA: TGTGCCAGCAGCCAAGATACGTACACTGGCTACACCTTC.

The genes are TRBV10-3 and TRBJ2-4, with 9 bases fitting TRBD1. The assigned J gene may be wrong: the sequence end matches TRBJ2-7 better. This CDR3 comprises 16 residues. Germline V CDR1 and CDR2: ENHRY, SYGVKD. The CDR3 reads CAISAAGTGTINEQYF. The CDR3 DNA is TGTGCCATCAGTGCCGCCGGGACAGGGACAATCAACGAGCAGTACTTC.

This clonotype was counted only a few times. V gene TRBV20-1 combines with J gene TRBJ2-5; 10 bases match TRBD2. Judging by the DNA end, TRBJ2-7 fits better; the J call may be wrong. The CDR3 loop spans 15 amino acids. Germline loops: CDR1 DFQATT, CDR2 SNEGSKA (reference sequence). The CDR3 DNA is TGCAGTGCTAAGGCGGGAAGCGGGAGGGGCTACGAGCAGTACTTC. It translates to CSAKAGSGRGYEQYF.

In its sample, this clonotype was seen a few times. This chain joins TRBV7-9 and TRBJ2-1; the match to TRBD1 covers 10 bases. The CDR3 runs 15 residues. CDR1 SEHNR and CDR2 FQNEAQ come from the germline V gene (reference sequence). Trimming removed 1 base from V and 8 bases from J; junction bases left unmatched: 5. The CDR3 is CASSLGGTGVHEQFF. The CDR3 bases are TGTGCCAGCAGCTTAGGGGGGACAGGGGTCCATGAGCAGTTCTTC.

This chain uses TRBV7-4 with TRBJ2-5; 8 nucleotides align to TRBD1. Trimming removed 2 bases from V and 4 bases from J; junction bases left unmatched: 9. CDR1 is SGHVT and CDR2 is SQSDAQ in the germline V gene. This CDR3 is built from 16 residues. The chain's CDR3 is CASSLRQGARGETQYF. CDR3 DNA sequence: TGTGCCAGCAGCTTAAGGCAGGGGGCTAGGGGAGAGACCCAGTACTTC.

The chain uses TRBV12-3 or TRBV12-4 and TRBJ1-4; the D gene is possibly TRBD1 (5 bases). This CDR3 comprises 13 residues. The V and J ends lost 6 bases and 8 bases respectively, with 13 bases between them. This chain's CDR3 is CASSWGRDEKLFF. CDR3 bases: TGTGCCAGCAGCTGGGGACGAGACGAAAAACTGTTTTTT.

The chain links TRBV7-2 to TRBJ1-1, with TRBD1 matching 8 bases. Per the germline V gene, CDR1 is SGHTA and CDR2 is FQGNSA. CDR3 length equals 13 residues. The ends lost 5 bases at V and 6 bases at J; junction bases unmatched: 5. CDR3 sequence (DNA): TGTGCCAGCAGCGCCGGACAGGGCTCTGAAGCTTTCTTT. Translation gives CASSAGQGSEAFF.

The chain combines TRBV21-1 with TRBJ2-5; the table's D gene call, TRBD1, was not cross checked with the DNA. TRBV21-1 is labeled a pseudogene. The length of the CDR3 is 15 residues. Written as DNA, the CDR3 is TGTGCCAGCAGCAAGGAAGACCCTGGGCAAAAGACCCAGTACTTC. It yields the protein CASSKEDPGQKTQYF.

This clonotype has more than one count but fewer than ten. CDR3 loop: CASSTGENSPLHF. The CDR3 region has the DNA TGTGCCAGCAGCACAGGGGAAAATTCACCCCTCCACTTT. V gene TRBV12-3 or TRBV12-4 combines with J gene TRBJ1-6; TRBD1 aligns across 7 bases. Losses at the gene ends were 6 bases for V and 7 bases for J; bases not matched to a gene: 3. The CDR3 loop spans 13 amino acids.

V gene TRBV5-1 combines with J gene TRBJ2-3; D uncertain. Trimming cost V 0 bases and J 2 bases, with 7 bases left between them. Looked up from germline, CDR1 is SGHRS and CDR2 is YFSETQ. The CDR3 covers 14 residues. The CDR3 DNA reads as TGCGCCAGCAGCTTGGCGGCCCACACAGATACGCAGTATTTT. It codes for CASSLAAHTDTQYF. Looking up the rest from reference TRBV5-1 and TRBJ2-3 gives the full variable domain: KAGVTQTPRYLIKTRGQQVTLSCSPISGHRSVSWYQQTPGQGLQFLFEYFSETQRNKGNFPGRFSGRQFSNSRSEMNVSTLELGDSALYLCASSLAAHTDTQYFGPGTRLTVL.

The genes are TRBV5-1 and TRBJ1-2, with D possibly TRBD1 on 6 matching bases. Germline lookup yields CDR1 SGHRS and CDR2 YFSETQ. Between the trimmed V and J ends, which lost 3 bases and 8 bases, there was a span of 20 bases. The CDR3 is 15 amino acids. The CDR3 DNA sequence: TGCGCCAGCAGCTCGAGCCCAGGGGCCGTGGGGGGCTACACCTTC. It specifies CASSSSPGAVGGYTF.

The J gene is TRBJ2-1, the V gene TRBV7-9; D remains unclear. The V end lost 1 base, the J end lost 11 bases, and 9 bases lay between the germline ends. Germline V CDR1 and CDR2: SEHNR, FQNEAQ (reference sequence). The length of the CDR3 is 12 residues. The CDR3 bases are TGTGCCAGCAGCTTAGGGGCGGCAAAGCAGTTCTTC. Translation: CASSLGAAKQFF.

A note on this clonotype: A junction end diverges from the germline sequence, so it may reflect a read error. V is TRBV6-1 and J is TRBJ2-2; D remains unclear. CDR3 length: 16 amino acids. Germline V gives CDR1 MNHNS, CDR2 SASEGT. The DNA for the CDR3 is TGCGCCAGCAGTGAAGCGCCTGGCGGGAACACCGGGGAGCTGTTTTTT. Protein product: CASSEAPGGNTGELFF.

The chain joins TRBV4-1 to TRBJ2-3, with D possibly TRBD1 on 8 matching bases. Trimming pared 0 bases from V and 1 base from J, leaving 17 bases between. CDR1 MGHRA and CDR2 YSYEKL come from the germline V gene. CDR3 length: 18 residues. The CDR3 region has the DNA TGCGCCAGCAGCCAAGATTTTTACAGGGGGGGGGGCACAGATACGCAGTATTTT. Amino acid sequence: CASSQDFYRGGGTDTQYF.

This clonotype occurred a few times. CDR3 residues: CASKAANTGELFF. The CDR3, as DNA: TGTGCCAGCAAGGCAGCGAACACCGGGGAGCTGTTTTTT. This chain links TRBV6-6 with TRBJ2-2, with D uncertain. The germline V gene has CDR1 MNHNY and CDR2 SVGAGI (reference sequence). V lost 7 bases, J lost 0 bases, and 6 bases lay in between. There are 13 residues in the CDR3.

This clonotype has only one observation. J is TRBJ2-4 and V is TRBV7-2; TRBD1 matches 9 bases. Near its end, the DNA agrees better with TRBJ2-7, so the J call may be wrong. This CDR3 spans 15 amino acids. The germline V gene encodes CDR1 SGHTA and CDR2 FQGNSA. This CDR3 is CASSSQTGGFYEQYF. The DNA for the CDR3 is TGTGCCAGCAGCTCCCAGACAGGGGGATTCTACGAGCAGTACTTC.

There are a few counts of this clonotype. The chain carries TRBV25-1 and TRBJ2-3; 10 bases align to TRBD1. Per the germline V gene, CDR1 is MGHDK and CDR2 is SYGVNS. CDR3 length equals 15 residues. J was trimmed by 4 bases and V by 7 bases; bases with no gene match: 8. The CDR3 sequence: CASTRQGAVSDTQYF. CDR3 nucleotides: TGTGCCAGCACCCGACAGGGGGCCGTATCAGATACGCAGTATTTT.

The chain employs TRBV7-2 and TRBJ1-6; the D is unclear. The CDR3 is made up of 12 amino acids. With 7 bases removed from V and 10 bases from J, the gap between germline ends came to 11 bases. Germline V gene sequence: CDR1 SGHTA, CDR2 FQGNSA. CDR3 bases: TGTGCCAGCAACCCCCTCGGCTCACCCCTCCACTTT. This gives the protein CASNPLGSPLHF.

The V gene is TRBV19, the J gene TRBJ2-7; D might be TRBD2 (5 bases). Germline CDR1 LNHDA, CDR2 SQIVND (reference sequence). The CDR3 is 14 amino acids. Between the trimmed V and J ends, which lost 6 bases and 3 bases, there was a span of 15 bases. The CDR3 bases are TGTGCCAGTAGAGCCCAGGACGGGGTCTACGAGCAGTACTTC. Its protein product is CASRAQDGVYEQYF.

This clonotype has more than one count but fewer than ten. The genes are TRBV3-1 and TRBJ2-1; unclear D gene. The CDR3 extends over 11 amino acids. The germline gives CDR1 LGHDT, CDR2 YNNKEL (reference sequence). Between the trimmed V and J ends, which lost 8 bases and 8 bases, there was a span of 10 bases. This CDR3 reads CASGFQDEQFF. The CDR3 DNA sequence: TGTGCCAGCGGCTTCCAGGATGAGCAGTTCTTC.